This T cell receptor (beta chain) was profiled in a study of T-cell memory formation after mild COVID-19. Background on the study: The study found TCR clusters largely donor specific.

This clonotype was counted many times. Its target is unknown. Study-wide results and caveats: The finding that pre-infection memory included some responding clones suggested that cross-reactive memory joined. Contracting clones from day 15 to 85 showed balanced CD4/CD8; later expanders favored CD4+.

5'RACE primed from the constant segment yielded TCR alpha and TCR beta cDNA libraries bearing sample barcodes and UMIs. TCRdb itself ran the 5' RACE reads through MiXCR, one entry per CDR3 protein. Of 200,000 to 250,000 distinct CDR3 sequences listed, over 9% are singletons. The V gene lost 7 bases and the J gene lost 0 bases, with 11 bases spanning the gap. The CDR3 extends over 14 amino acids. Sequences were obtained from PBMCs or a T cell subset sorted from them (not recorded which). The clonotype comes from a man aged 18 to 30 who had mild COVID-19 (a few samples of this study predate the infection). Cell type and time point are not known. The V and J genes are TRBV12-3 or TRBV12-4 and TRBJ2-3; tentatively, D is TRBD1 or TRBD2 (6 bases each). The CDR3 DNA follows: TGTGCCAGCAAGGGGGGCCTAAGCACAGATACGCAGTATTTT. It encodes CASKGGLSTDTQYF.